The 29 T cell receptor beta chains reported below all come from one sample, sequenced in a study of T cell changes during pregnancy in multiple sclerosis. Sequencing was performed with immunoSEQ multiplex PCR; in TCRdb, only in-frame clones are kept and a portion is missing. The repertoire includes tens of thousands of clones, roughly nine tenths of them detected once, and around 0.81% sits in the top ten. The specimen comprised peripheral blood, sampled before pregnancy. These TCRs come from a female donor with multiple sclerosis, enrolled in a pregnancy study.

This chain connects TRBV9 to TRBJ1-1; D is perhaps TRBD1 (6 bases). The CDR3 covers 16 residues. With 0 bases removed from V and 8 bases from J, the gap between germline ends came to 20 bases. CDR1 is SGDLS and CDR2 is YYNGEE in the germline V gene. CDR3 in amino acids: CASSVGGHGGQGEAFF. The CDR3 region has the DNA TGTGCCAGCAGCGTAGGGGGGCACGGTGGGCAGGGGGAAGCTTTCTTT. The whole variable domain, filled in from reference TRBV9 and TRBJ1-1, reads DSGVTQTPKHLITATGQRVTLRCSPRSGDLSVYWYQQSLDQGLQFLIQYYNGEERAKGNILERFSAQQFPDLHSELNLSSLELGDSALYFCASSVGGHGGQGEAFFGQGTRLTVV.

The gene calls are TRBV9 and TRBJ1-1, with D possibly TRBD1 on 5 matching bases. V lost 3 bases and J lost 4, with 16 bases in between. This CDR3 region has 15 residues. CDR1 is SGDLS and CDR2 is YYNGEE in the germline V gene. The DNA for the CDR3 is TGTGCCAGCAGCGCAGGCGCTTGGGGGGGCACTGAAGCTTTCTTT. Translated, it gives CASSAGAWGGTEAFF.

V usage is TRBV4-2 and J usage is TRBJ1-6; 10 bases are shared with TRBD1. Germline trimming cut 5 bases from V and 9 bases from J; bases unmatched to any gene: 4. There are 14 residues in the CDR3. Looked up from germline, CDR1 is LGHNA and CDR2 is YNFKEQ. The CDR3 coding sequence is TGTGCCAGCAGCGGCCGGGACAGGGGTTCACCCCTCCACTTT. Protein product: CASSGRDRGSPLHF.

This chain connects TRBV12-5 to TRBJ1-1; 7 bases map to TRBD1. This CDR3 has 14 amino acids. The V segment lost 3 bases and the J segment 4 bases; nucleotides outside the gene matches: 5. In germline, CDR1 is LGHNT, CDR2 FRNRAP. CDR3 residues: CASGLDRVFTEAFF. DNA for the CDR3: TGTGCTAGTGGTTTAGACAGGGTGTTCACTGAAGCTTTCTTT.

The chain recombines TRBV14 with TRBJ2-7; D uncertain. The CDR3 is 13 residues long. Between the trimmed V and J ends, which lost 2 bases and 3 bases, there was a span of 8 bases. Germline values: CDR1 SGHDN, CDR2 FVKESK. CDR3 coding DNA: TGTGCCAGCAGCCAACTACCGTACTACGAGCAGTACTTC. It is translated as CASSQLPYYEQYF.

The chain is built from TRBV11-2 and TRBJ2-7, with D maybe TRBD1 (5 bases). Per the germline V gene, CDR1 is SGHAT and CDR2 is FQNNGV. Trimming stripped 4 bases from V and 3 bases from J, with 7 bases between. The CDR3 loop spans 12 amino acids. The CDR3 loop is CASSWQGYEQYF. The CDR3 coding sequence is TGTGCCAGCAGCTGGCAGGGCTACGAGCAGTACTTC.

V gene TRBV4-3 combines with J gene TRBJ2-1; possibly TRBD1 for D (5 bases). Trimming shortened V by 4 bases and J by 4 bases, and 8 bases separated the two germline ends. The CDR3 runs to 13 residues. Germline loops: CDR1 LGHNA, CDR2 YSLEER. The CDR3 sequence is CASSLRQYNEQFF. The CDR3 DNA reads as TGCGCCAGCAGCCTCCGACAGTACAATGAGCAGTTCTTC.

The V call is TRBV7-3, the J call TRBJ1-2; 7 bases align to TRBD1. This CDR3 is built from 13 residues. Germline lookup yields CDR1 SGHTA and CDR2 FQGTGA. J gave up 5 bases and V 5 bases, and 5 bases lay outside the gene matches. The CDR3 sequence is CASSPGTEYGYTF. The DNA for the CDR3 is TGTGCCAGCAGCCCCGGGACAGAATATGGCTACACCTTC.

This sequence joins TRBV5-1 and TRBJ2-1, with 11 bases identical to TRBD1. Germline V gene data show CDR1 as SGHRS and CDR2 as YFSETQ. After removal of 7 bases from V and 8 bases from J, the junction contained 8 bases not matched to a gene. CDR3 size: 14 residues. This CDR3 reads CASAGTGGRDEQFF. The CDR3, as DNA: TGCGCCAGCGCCGGGACAGGGGGTAGGGATGAGCAGTTCTTC.

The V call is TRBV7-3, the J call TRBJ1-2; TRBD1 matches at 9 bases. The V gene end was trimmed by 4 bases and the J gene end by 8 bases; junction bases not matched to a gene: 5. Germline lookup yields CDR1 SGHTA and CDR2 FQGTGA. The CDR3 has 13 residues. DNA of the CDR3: TGTGCCAGCAGCTGGGACAGGGAAGGCGGCTACACCTTC. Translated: CASSWDREGGYTF.

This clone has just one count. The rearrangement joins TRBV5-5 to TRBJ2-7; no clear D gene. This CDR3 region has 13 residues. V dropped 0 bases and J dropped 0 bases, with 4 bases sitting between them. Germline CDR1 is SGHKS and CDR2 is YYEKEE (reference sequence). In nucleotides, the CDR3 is TGTGCCAGCAGCTTGGCCTACTCCTACGAGCAGTACTTC. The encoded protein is CASSLAYSYEQYF.

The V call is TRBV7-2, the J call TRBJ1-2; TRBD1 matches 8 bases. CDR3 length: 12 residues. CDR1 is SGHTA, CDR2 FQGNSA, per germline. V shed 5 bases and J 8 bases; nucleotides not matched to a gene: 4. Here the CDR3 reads CASSTGQGGYTF. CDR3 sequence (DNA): TGTGCCAGCAGCACCGGACAGGGAGGCTACACCTTC.

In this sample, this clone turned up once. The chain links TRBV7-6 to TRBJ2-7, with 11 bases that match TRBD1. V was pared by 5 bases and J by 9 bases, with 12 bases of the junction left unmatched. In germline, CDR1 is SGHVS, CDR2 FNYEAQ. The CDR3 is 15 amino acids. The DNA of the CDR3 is TGTGCCAGCAGCCCTGGACAGGGGGCTATTTATGGGCAGTACTTC. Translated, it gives CASSPGQGAIYGQYF.

CDR3 sequence (DNA): TGCGCCAGCAGCCAATATCGGGGGGAGGATGGCTACACCTTC. As protein: CASSQYRGEDGYTF. The V and J genes are TRBV4-3 and TRBJ1-2, with a possible D match to TRBD1 (5 bases). The V gene lost 2 bases and the J gene lost 6 bases, with 13 bases spanning the gap. Germline V gives CDR1 LGHNA, CDR2 YSLEER. The CDR3 length is 14 residues.

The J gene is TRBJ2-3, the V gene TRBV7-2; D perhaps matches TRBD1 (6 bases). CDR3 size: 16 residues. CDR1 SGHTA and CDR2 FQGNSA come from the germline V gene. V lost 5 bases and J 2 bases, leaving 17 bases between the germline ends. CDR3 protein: CASSPQPGHVTDTQYF. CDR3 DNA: TGTGCCAGCAGCCCGCAACCGGGACACGTCACAGATACGCAGTATTTT.

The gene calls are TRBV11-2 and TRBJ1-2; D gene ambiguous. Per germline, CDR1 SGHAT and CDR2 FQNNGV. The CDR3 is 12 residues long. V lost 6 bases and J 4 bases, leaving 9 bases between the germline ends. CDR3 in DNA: TGTGCCAGCAGTGATCTCGGCTATGGCTACACCTTC. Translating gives CASSDLGYGYTF.

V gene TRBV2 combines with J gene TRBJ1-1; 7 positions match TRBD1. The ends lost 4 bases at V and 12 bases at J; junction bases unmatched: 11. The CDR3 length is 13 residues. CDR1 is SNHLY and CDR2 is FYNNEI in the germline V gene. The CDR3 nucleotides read TGTGCCAGCAGTGTTTCTTCTGACAGGGAGTCTTTCTTT. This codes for CASSVSSDRESFF. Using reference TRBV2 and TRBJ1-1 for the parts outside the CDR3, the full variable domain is EPEVTQTPSHQVTQMGQEVILRCVPISNHLYFYWYRQILGQKVEFLVSFYNNEISEKSEIFDDQFSVERPDGSNFTLKIRSTKLEDSAMYFCASSVSSDRESFFGQGTRLTVV.

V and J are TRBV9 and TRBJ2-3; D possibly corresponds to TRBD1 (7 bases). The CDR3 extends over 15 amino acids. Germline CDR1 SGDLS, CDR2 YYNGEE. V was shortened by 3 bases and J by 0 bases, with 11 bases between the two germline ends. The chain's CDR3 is CASSEEGASTDTQYF. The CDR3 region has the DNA TGTGCCAGCAGCGAGGAGGGGGCTAGCACAGATACGCAGTATTTT.

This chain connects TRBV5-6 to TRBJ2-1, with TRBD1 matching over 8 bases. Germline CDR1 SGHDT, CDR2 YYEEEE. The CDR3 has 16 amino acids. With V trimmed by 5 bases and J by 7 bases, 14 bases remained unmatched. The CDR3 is CASSTGGKLEENEQFF. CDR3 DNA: TGTGCCAGCAGTACAGGGGGTAAGCTCGAGGAAAATGAGCAGTTCTTC.

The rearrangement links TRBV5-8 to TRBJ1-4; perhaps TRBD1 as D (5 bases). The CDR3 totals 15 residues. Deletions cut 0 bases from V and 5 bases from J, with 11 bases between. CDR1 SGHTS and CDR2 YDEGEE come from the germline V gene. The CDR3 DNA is TGTGCCAGCAGCTTGGCCGGACACCTCAATGAAAAACTGTTTTTT. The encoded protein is CASSLAGHLNEKLFF.

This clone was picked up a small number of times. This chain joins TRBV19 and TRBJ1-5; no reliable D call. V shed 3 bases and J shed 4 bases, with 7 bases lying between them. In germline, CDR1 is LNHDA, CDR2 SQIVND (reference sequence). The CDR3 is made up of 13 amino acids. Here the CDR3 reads CASSIGQNQPQHF. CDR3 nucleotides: TGTGCCAGTAGTATTGGCCAAAATCAGCCCCAGCATTTT.

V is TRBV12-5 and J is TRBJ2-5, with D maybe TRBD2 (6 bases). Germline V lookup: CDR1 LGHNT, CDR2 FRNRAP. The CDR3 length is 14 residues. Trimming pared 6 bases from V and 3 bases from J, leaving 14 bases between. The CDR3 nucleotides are TGTGCTAGTGGCCAAGGGACTTACAAAGAGACCCAGTACTTC. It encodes CASGQGTYKETQYF.

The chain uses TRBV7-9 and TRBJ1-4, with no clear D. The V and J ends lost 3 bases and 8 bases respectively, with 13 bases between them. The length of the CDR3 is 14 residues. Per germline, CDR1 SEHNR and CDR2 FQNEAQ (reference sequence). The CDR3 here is CASSFNRAGEKLFF. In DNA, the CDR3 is TGTGCCAGCAGCTTTAACCGAGCGGGAGAAAAACTGTTTTTT.

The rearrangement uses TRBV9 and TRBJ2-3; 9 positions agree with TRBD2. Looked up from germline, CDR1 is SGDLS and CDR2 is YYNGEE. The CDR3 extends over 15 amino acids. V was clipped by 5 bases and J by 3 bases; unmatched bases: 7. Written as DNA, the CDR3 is TGTGCCAGCAGACCCATGGCGGGGGGGACAGATACGCAGTATTTT. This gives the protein CASRPMAGGTDTQYF.

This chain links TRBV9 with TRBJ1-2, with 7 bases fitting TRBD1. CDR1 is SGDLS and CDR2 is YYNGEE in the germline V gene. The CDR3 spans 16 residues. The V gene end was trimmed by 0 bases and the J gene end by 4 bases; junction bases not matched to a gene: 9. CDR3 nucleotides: TGTGCCAGCAGCGTAGCTCCGGGACAGAGAGTCTATGGCTACACCTTC. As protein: CASSVAPGQRVYGYTF.

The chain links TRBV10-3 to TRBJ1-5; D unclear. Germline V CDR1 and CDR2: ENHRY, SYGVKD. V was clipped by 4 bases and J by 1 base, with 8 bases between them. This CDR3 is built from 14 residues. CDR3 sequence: CAISGTQSNQPQHF. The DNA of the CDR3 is TGTGCCATCAGTGGGACTCAGAGCAATCAGCCCCAGCATTTT.

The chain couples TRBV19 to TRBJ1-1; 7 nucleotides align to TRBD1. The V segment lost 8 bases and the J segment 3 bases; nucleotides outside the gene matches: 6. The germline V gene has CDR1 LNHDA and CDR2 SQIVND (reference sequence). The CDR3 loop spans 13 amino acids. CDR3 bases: TGTGCCAGTCTGGGGACAGACCACACTGAAGCTTTCTTT. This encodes CASLGTDHTEAFF.

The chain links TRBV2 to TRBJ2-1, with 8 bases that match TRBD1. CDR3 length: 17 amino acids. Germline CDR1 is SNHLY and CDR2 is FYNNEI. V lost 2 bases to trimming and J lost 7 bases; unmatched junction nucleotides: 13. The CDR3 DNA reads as TGTGCCAGCAGTGAATTATCTATTCGGACAGGGAGGAATGAGCAGTTCTTC. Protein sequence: CASSELSIRTGRNEQFF.

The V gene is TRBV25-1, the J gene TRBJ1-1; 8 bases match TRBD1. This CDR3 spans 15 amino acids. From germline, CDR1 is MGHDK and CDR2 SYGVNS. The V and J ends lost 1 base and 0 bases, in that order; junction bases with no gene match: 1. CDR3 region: CASSESTGVNTEAFF. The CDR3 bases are TGTGCCAGCAGTGAATCGACAGGGGTGAACACTGAAGCTTTCTTT.